The 21 T cell receptor beta chains given below trace back to one sample, sequenced in a study of blood T cell repertoires in COVID-19. Measured with immunoSEQ multiplex PCR; TCRdb has only the in-frame clones, and not every one. This table has around 250,000 clones, about 91% appearing once. The sequencing sample was made of PBMCs or T cells enriched from blood (not recorded which). The receptor set was obtained from a woman aged 40 to 50 with acute COVID-19.

The chain carries TRBV7-9 and TRBJ2-7; 7 bases fit TRBD2. Trimming cost V 1 base and J 0 bases; bases outside gene matches: 3. Germline values: CDR1 SEHNR, CDR2 FQNEAQ (reference sequence). The CDR3 is 15 amino acids. In DNA form, the CDR3 reads TGTGCCAGCAGCTTAGTGGGCGGGAGCTCCTACGAGCAGTACTTC. Translating gives CASSLVGGSSYEQYF.

The chain has TRBV10-2 and TRBJ2-3, with TRBD2 as a possible D gene (6 bases). The V end lost 5 bases, the J end lost 0 bases, and 12 bases lay between the germline ends. The CDR3 loop spans 15 amino acids. The germline gives CDR1 WSHSY, CDR2 SAAADI. CDR3 bases: TGCGCCAGCAGTAGGGCGGGGACCAGCACAGATACGCAGTATTTT. Translated, it gives CASSRAGTSTDTQYF.

This clone was picked up one time. One junction end does not reproduce the germline sequence, and a read error may be involved. This chain links TRBV28 with TRBJ1-1, with no clear D. The CDR3 consists of 11 residues. CDR1 is MDHEN, CDR2 SYDVKM, per germline. For the CDR3, the DNA is TGTGCCAGCAGGTTATCGACTGAAGCTTTCTTT. Protein product: CASRLSTEAFF.

The chain has TRBV7-2 and TRBJ1-3, with D possibly TRBD1 on 6 matching bases. Between the trimmed V and J ends, which lost 5 bases and 8 bases, there was a span of 22 bases. The CDR3 extends over 16 amino acids. Germline V gives CDR1 SGHTA, CDR2 FQGNSA. CDR3 nucleotide sequence: TGTGCCAGCAGCCCGCCGCCGGGGGGGGGCGCGGACACCATATATTTT. Translating it yields CASSPPPGGGADTIYF.

The chain has TRBV7-9 and TRBJ2-3; 7 bases map to TRBD2. Germline CDR1 reads SEHNR; CDR2 reads FQNEAQ (reference sequence). The CDR3 covers 16 residues. J was trimmed by 0 bases and V by 6 bases; bases with no gene match: 9. The CDR3 sequence is CASSRTLAESTDTQYF. The DNA of the CDR3 is TGTGCCAGCAGTAGGACCCTAGCGGAAAGCACAGATACGCAGTATTTT.

This chain links TRBV11-2 with TRBJ1-1, with 8 bases aligning to TRBD1. In germline, CDR1 is SGHAT, CDR2 FQNNGV. The CDR3 loop spans 18 amino acids. Germline trimming cut 5 bases from V and 0 bases from J; bases unmatched to any gene: 14. This chain's CDR3 is CASSRDRTGPSMNTEAFF. CDR3 coding DNA: TGTGCCAGCAGCCGAGACAGGACAGGGCCCTCGATGAACACTGAAGCTTTCTTT.

V and J are TRBV28 and TRBJ2-5; weak D call: TRBD2 (6 bases). The CDR3 totals 15 residues. The ends were cut back, 2 bases at V and 2 bases at J, with 12 bases in the middle. Germline CDR1 is MDHEN and CDR2 is SYDVKM. The chain's CDR3 is CASSLSQAGQETQYF. CDR3 nucleotides: TGTGCCAGCAGTTTAAGCCAGGCGGGGCAAGAGACCCAGTACTTC.

The CDR3 sequence is CASRPTGTGDLNTEAFF. The CDR3, as DNA: TGTGCCAGCAGGCCCACCGGGACAGGGGACCTGAACACTGAAGCTTTCTTT. The J gene is TRBJ1-1, the V gene TRBV28; 10 bases match TRBD1. CDR1 and CDR2 (germline): MDHEN, SYDVKM. Trimming cost V 6 bases and J 0 bases; bases outside gene matches: 10. The CDR3 runs 17 residues. The full variable domain, rest sourced from reference TRBV28 and TRBJ1-1, is DVKVTQSSRYLVKRTGEKVFLECVQDMDHENMFWYRQDPGLGLRLIYFSYDVKMKEKGDIPEGYSVSREKKERFSLILESASTNQTSMYLCASRPTGTGDLNTEAFFGQGTRLTVV.

The CDR3 DNA reads as TGTGCCAGCAGCTACCTAGCGGGGATATACTACAATGAGCAGTTCTTC. Translation: CASSYLAGIYYNEQFF. The rearrangement joins TRBV7-8 to TRBJ2-1; 9 nucleotides match TRBD2. Trimming cost V 4 bases and J 3 bases; bases outside gene matches: 7. This CDR3 has 16 amino acids. Germline loops: CDR1 SGHVS, CDR2 FQNEAQ. The whole variable domain, filled in from reference TRBV7-8 and TRBJ2-1, reads GAGVSQSPRYKVAKRGQDVALRCDPISGHVSLFWYQQALGQGPEFLTYFQNEAQLDKSGLPSDRFFAERPEGSVSTLKIQRTQQEDSAVYLCASSYLAGIYYNEQFFGPGTRLTVL.

The chain employs TRBV5-5 and TRBJ1-2; 11 nucleotides align to TRBD1. The CDR3 totals 15 residues. The trim removed 2 bases at V and 7 bases at J, leaving 7 bases unmatched. Germline V gene lookup returns CDR1 SGHKS and CDR2 YYEKEE (reference sequence). CDR3: CASSLAGTGGVGYTF. The CDR3 DNA sequence: TGTGCCAGCAGCTTAGCCGGGACAGGGGGAGTTGGCTACACCTTC.

CDR3 protein: CASSPEGGGRVGYNEQFF. As DNA, the CDR3 is TGTGCCAGCAGCCCCGAGGGGGGCGGGAGGGTCGGCTACAATGAGCAGTTCTTC. The rearrangement links TRBV3-1 (or the pseudogene TRBV3-2) to TRBJ2-1; 9 nucleotides match TRBD2. V dropped 4 bases and J dropped 3; count of bases not matched to a gene: 13. Per the germline V gene, CDR1 is LGHDT and CDR2 is YNNKEL (reference sequence). The CDR3 runs 18 residues.

V and J are TRBV7-2 and TRBJ1-1; TRBD1 might be the D (6 bases). The CDR3 has 15 residues. CDR1 and CDR2 from the germline V gene are SGHTA and FQGNSA. V lost 4 bases to trimming and J lost 0 bases, with 12 bases between them. The CDR3, as DNA: TGTGCCAGCAGCTGGACAGTGCTGATGAACACTGAAGCTTTCTTT. This codes for CASSWTVLMNTEAFF.

This clone was counted once. The V call is TRBV10-3, the J call TRBJ1-5, with TRBD1 matching over 8 bases. In germline, CDR1 is ENHRY, CDR2 SYGVKD. V dropped 6 bases and J dropped 3; count of bases not matched to a gene: 7. This CDR3 spans 15 amino acids. The chain's CDR3 is CAISPGQGDNQPQHF. CDR3 sequence (DNA): TGTGCCATCAGCCCCGGACAGGGCGACAATCAGCCCCAGCATTTT.

Only a few counts were recorded for this clone. This chain joins TRBV10-3 and TRBJ1-2; 8 bases match TRBD1. Germline-derived CDR1 and CDR2 are ENHRY and SYGVKD. V gave up 6 bases and J gave up 2 bases; unmatched junction bases: 5. The CDR3 is 14 amino acids. The CDR3 region is CAIRNGQGNYGYTF. In DNA form, the CDR3 reads TGTGCCATCAGGAATGGACAGGGAAACTATGGCTACACCTTC.

V is TRBV5-1 and J is TRBJ2-7; TRBD2 aligns across 11 bases. The CDR3 consists of 17 residues. Germline V gives CDR1 SGHRS, CDR2 YFSETQ. V lost 4 bases and J lost 2; bases outside the gene matches: 11. The CDR3 nucleotides read TGCGCCAGCAGCAAAGGGACTAGCGGACCCACCCCCTACGAGCAGTACTTC. Its protein product is CASSKGTSGPTPYEQYF.

The V gene is TRBV5-4, the J gene TRBJ1-2; 9 positions match TRBD1. Germline CDR1 SGHNT, CDR2 YYREEE (reference sequence). The ends lost 2 bases at V and 3 bases at J; junction bases unmatched: 5. The CDR3 spans 15 residues. For the CDR3, the DNA is TGTGCCAGCAGCTTATCACAGGGGGCCCACTATGGCTACACCTTC. Translated, it gives CASSLSQGAHYGYTF.

Remarks on this clone: This CDR3 is also generated by other DNA sequences in the sample. The rearrangement joins TRBV28 to TRBJ1-1; D is unclear. V gave up 6 bases and J gave up 2 bases, with 10 bases separating them. The CDR3 contains 13 residues. Germline lookup yields CDR1 MDHEN and CDR2 SYDVKM. Written as DNA, the CDR3 is TGTGCCAGCAGCCTAGGCGGCAACACTGAAGCTTTCTTT. Protein product: CASSLGGNTEAFF.

The chain has TRBV7-2 and TRBJ1-1; a possible D gene is TRBD1 (6 bases). V lost 2 bases, J lost 5 bases, and 12 bases lay in between. The CDR3 has 14 amino acids. In germline, CDR1 is SGHTA, CDR2 FQGNSA. CDR3 in DNA: TGTGCCAGCAGCTTAACAGGGAGGGAGACTGAAGCTTTCTTT. Translated: CASSLTGRETEAFF.

V is TRBV7-3 and J is TRBJ1-6, with D perhaps matching TRBD1 (5 bases). Germline CDR1 reads SGHTA; CDR2 reads FQGTGA. Between the trimmed V and J ends, which lost 2 bases and 7 bases, there was a span of 12 bases. This CDR3 has 15 residues. The CDR3 sequence: CASSLQAGGNSPLHF. The CDR3 DNA follows: TGTGCCAGCAGCTTACAGGCCGGGGGAAATTCACCCCTCCACTTT. Full variable domain (rest looked up from reference TRBV7-3 and TRBJ1-6): GAGVSQTPSNKVTEKGKYVELRCDPISGHTALYWYRQSLGQGPEFLIYFQGTGAADDSGLPNDRFFAVRPEGSVSTLKIQRTERGDSAVYLCASSLQAGGNSPLHFGNGTRLTVT.

The V call is TRBV19, the J call TRBJ1-5; D is undetermined. The V gene's germline CDR1 is LNHDA and CDR2 SQIVND (reference sequence). Trimming left V 9 bases short and J 2 bases short, with 14 bases between. The CDR3 contains 14 residues. CDR3 sequence: CASARGMGNQPQHF. Written as DNA, the CDR3 is TGTGCCAGCGCCCGAGGGATGGGCAATCAGCCCCAGCATTTT.

This clone was found once. This chain uses TRBV12-3 or TRBV12-4 with TRBJ1-2; D is unclear. Trimming removed 6 bases from V and 8 bases from J, with 13 bases in between. The CDR3 is made up of 12 amino acids. The CDR3 DNA follows: TGTGCCAGCAGAACACACCGGCGGGGCTACACCTTC. Its protein is CASRTHRRGYTF.